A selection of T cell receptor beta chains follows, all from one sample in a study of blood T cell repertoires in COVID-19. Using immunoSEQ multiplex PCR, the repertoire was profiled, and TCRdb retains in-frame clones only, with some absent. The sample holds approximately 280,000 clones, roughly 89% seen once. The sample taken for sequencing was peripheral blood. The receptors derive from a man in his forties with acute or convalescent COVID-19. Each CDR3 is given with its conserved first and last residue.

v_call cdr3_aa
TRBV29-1 CSVAYPGNYEQYF
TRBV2 CASSAADFTDTQYF
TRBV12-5 CASGPRTGLGETQYF
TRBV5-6 CASSRDRGYEQYF
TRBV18 CASSPRQALYEQYF
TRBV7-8 CASSPTSGDTYEQYF
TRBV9 CASSGTGRNTEAFF
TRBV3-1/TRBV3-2 CASRGQILNEQFF
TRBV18 CASSPGDSYTGELFF
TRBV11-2 CASSLESGLSSTDTQYF
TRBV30 CAWTSTGLPRSPLHF
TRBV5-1 CASSWGDGNTEAFF
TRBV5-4 CASSRPGVEAFF
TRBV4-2 CASSETNRQTDTQYF
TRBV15 CATSRDPTGGPLHF
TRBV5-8 CASSQGQATDTQYF
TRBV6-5 CASGEQGITLTF
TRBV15 CATSIIRNTEAFF
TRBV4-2 CASSQDWSGQRRGYTF
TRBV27 CASRIGGGVNQSQHF
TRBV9 CASTLDYRAGDNEQFF
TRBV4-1 CASSQVGAPADTQYF
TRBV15 CATSTGGGADQPQHF
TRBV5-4 CASSPGGMNTEAFF
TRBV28 CASSKWTFETYNNQPQHF
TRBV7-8 CASSLDGGDRNEQFF
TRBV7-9 CASSFALGNTEAFF
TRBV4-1 CASSQGAAGGSYEQYF
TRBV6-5 CASSFGGEFYTF
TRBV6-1 CASSDRGRYNEQFF
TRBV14 CASSSLRANTGELFF
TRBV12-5 CARRSYEQYF
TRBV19 CASSIGLAGYNEQFF
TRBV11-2 CASSQGQGAKDGYTF
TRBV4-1 CASSQDGGAEQFF
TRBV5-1 CASSPGGLGNQPQHF
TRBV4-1 CASSHSVDRGLYEQYF
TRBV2 CASMALTDTQYF
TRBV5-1 CASSLGQGDNQPQHF
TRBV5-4 CASSLGQGDSPLHF
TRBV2 CASRQAYANTGELFF
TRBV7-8 CASSLSGSEAFF
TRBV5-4 CATLDRARGYGYTF
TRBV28 CASSSPDRGPLSYGYTF
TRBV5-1 CASSLGPLGGNLEAFF
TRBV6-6 CASRPGQGSPEAFF
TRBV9 CASSPGTSGGRGYF
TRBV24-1 CATSDKPWATDGYTF
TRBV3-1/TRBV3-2 CASSPSTSGGLYNEQFF
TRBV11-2 CASTISRTGSYEQYF
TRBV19 CASSLRAEAFF
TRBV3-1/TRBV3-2 CASSQAYEQYF
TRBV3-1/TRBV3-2 CASSLGGIGEKLFF
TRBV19 CASSAMGGYNEQFF
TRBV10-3 CAISEGGATNEKLFF
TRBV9 CASSVILRGGDYTF
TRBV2 CASSPGTGRGYTF
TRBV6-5 CASLLAGNYNEQFF
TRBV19 CASSNDNLNTEAFF